The present T cell receptor (beta chain) was sequenced within a study of blood T cell repertoires in COVID-19. As originally analysed: Using reference gene primer amplification, nucleated cell counts were estimated. Sequenced by immunoSEQ multiplex PCR; TCRdb stores in-frame clones only, minus some. That table gives V, J and clone size, and the DNA gave D and trimming. This sample has around 86,000 clones; 84% occur once, and the top ten carry 12%. This clonotype was sampled from a human donor in a cohort sampled during active COVID-19. Sample: peripheral blood.

The CDR3 DNA reads TGTGCCAGCAGCCTCGGGACACAACCGGCGTTCTTC. This gives the protein CASSLGTQPAFF. This chain joins TRBV3-1 (or the pseudogene TRBV3-2) and TRBJ2-1; D is perhaps TRBD1 (6 bases). Germline-derived CDR1 and CDR2 are LGHDT and YNNKEL (reference sequence). V lost 4 bases and J lost 15, with 16 bases in between. There are 12 residues in the CDR3.